This TCR beta chain was captured by sequencing in a study of patients and donors after allogeneic stem cell transplantation (dated by TCRdb to 2020 to 2021). With respect to this clonotype: Its antigen is still unknown. One base away there is no much larger clone; base qualities are not given.

The receptor library was made with RT-PCR. Sequencing instrument: NextSeq 550. Using fastp trimming at Q25 and MiXCR clonotype assembly, TCRdb reanalyzed the public sequencing data and kept in-frame beta chains. Every entry covers one CDR3 protein and lists the most common genes and DNA from its rows. This sample lists more than 150,000 distinct CDR3 sequences; 40% to 45% were detected once. 25% to 35% of the sample lies in the top ten. Reading the germline V gene gives CDR1 SGHRS and CDR2 YFSETQ. From cysteine to phenylalanine, the CDR3 is 12 amino acids long. Of all the DNA, just the CDR3 is kept, 36 bases in frame from base 1. Trimming takes 4 bases from V and 8 bases from J, and the germline ends sit 12 bases apart.

Here the chain combines TRBV5-1 and TRBJ1-2; TRBD1 is perhaps the D gene, given 5 matching bases. This clonotype was sampled from a human donor who was either an allogeneic HSCT recipient or a stem cell or donor lymphocyte infusion donor (not recorded which). It is not recorded whose cells these are; they may come from a transplant donor. Sequencing was performed on blood, either unsorted or a sorted T cell fraction (not recorded which). The nucleotides are TGCGCCAGCAGCATGACAGCGAACGGCTACACCTTC. This gives the protein CASSMTANGYTF.